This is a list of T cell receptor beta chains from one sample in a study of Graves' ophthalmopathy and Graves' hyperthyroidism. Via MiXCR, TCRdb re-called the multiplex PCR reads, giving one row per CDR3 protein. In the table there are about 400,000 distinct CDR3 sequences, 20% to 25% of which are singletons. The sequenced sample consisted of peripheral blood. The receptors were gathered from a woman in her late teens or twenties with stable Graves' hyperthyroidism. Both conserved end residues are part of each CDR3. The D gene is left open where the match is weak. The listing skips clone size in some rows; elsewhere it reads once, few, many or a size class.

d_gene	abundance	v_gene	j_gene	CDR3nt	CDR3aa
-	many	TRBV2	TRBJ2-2	TGTGCCAGCAGTGAGGACGGATTCGCGAACACCGGGGAGCTGTTTTTT	CASSEDGFANTGELFF
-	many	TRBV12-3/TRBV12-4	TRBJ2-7	TGTGCCAGCAGCCCAGACAAATACGAGCAGTACTTC	CASSPDKYEQYF
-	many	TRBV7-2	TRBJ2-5	TGTGCCAGTGTCGGACCCGGCCAAGAGACCCAGTACTTC	CASVGPGQETQYF
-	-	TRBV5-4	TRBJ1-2	TGTGCCAGCAGCAGCGCCCCGCTTTATGGCTACACCTTC	CASSSAPLYGYTF
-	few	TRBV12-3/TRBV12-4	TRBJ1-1	TGTGCCAGCAGTTTGAGCACTGAAGCTTTCTTT	CASSLSTEAFF
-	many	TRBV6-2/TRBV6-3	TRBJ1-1	TGTGCCAGCAGTTATATTACCGGGGCCACTGAAGCTTTCTTT	CASSYITGATEAFF
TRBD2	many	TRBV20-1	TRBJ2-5	TGCAGTGCTGTAGCGGGAGTAGCAGAGACCCAGTACTTC	CSAVAGVAETQYF
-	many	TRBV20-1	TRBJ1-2	TGCAGTGCTAAAACCGGGTCTGCTGGGGATGGCTACACCTTC	CSAKTGSAGDGYTF
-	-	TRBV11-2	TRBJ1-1	TGTGCCAGCGGGAGGGGGGGCGGCACTGAAGCTTTCTTT	CASGRGGGTEAFF
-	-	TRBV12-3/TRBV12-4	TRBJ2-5	TGTGCCAGCAGCCCCATTGCCTGGGGGATCGAGACCCAGTACTTC	CASSPIAWGIETQYF
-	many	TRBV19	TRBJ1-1	TGTGCCAGTAGTTCGATCGGGGGATCAGGGAACACTGAAGCTTTCTTT	CASSSIGGSGNTEAFF
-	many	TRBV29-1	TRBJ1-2	TGCAGCGTTGAATTGCGGGGGATCGGCTACACCTTC	CSVELRGIGYTF
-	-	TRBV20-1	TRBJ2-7	TGCAGTGCCGCCAGGTTCGGCGAGCAGTACTTC	CSAARFGEQYF
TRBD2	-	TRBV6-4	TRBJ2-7	TGTGCCAGCAGTGACTATGCGGGAGGGCCTCCCTACGAGCAGTACTTC	CASSDYAGGPPYEQYF
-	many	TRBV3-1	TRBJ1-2	TGTGCCAGCAGCAAAATCGCAGGGGAGATCGGCTACACCTTC	CASSKIAGEIGYTF
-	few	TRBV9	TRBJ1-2	TGTGCCAGCAGCGTAGCGGATAACTATGGCTACACCTTC	CASSVADNYGYTF
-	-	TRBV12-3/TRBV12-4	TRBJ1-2	TGTGCCAGCAGTTTAGGTCCAGGGGCGAAATATGGCTACACCTTC	CASSLGPGAKYGYTF
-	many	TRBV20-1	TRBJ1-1	TGCAGTGCTAGCAGGGTCCTGAACACTGAAGCTTTCTTT	CSASRVLNTEAFF
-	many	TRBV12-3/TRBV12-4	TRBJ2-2	TGTGCCAGCAGTTTGGGTGCAAGGACCGGGGAGCTGTTTTTT	CASSLGARTGELFF
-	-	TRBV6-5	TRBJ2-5	TGTGCCAGCAGATCCTATCAAGAGACCCAGTACTTC	CASRSYQETQYF
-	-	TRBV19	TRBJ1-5	TGTGCCAGTAGTATATTTGATAGCAATCAGCCCCAGCATTTT	CASSIFDSNQPQHF
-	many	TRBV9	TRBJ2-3	TGTGCCAGCAGCGTAGACGGATCTAGCACAGATACGCAGTATTTT	CASSVDGSSTDTQYF
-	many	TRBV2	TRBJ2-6	TGTGCCAGCAGTGATCGGACGGGGTGGGACTCTGGGGCCAACGTCCTGACTTTC	CASSDRTGWDSGANVLTF
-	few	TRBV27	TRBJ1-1	TGTGCCAGCACGCCCAGGGGTTTGAACACTGAAGCTTTCTTT	CASTPRGLNTEAFF
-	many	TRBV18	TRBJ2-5	TGTGCCACCTCCGAGAAGCTTGGGACCCAGTACTTC	CATSEKLGTQYF